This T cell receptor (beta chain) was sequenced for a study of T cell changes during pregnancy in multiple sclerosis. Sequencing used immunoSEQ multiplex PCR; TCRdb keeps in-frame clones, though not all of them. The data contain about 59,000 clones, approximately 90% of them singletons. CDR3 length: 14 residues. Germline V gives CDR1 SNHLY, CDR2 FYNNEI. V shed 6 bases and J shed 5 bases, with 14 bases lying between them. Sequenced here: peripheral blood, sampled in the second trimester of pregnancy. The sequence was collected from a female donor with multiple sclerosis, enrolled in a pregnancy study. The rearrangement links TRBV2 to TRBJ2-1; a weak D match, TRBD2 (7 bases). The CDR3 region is CASRARGAHNEQFF. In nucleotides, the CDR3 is TGTGCCAGCAGGGCCCGGGGGGCCCACAATGAGCAGTTCTTC. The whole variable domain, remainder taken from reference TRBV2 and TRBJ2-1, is EPEVTQTPSHQVTQMGQEVILRCVPISNHLYFYWYRQILGQKVEFLVSFYNNEISEKSEIFDDQFSVERPDGSNFTLKIRSTKLEDSAMYFCASRARGAHNEQFFGPGTRLTVL.